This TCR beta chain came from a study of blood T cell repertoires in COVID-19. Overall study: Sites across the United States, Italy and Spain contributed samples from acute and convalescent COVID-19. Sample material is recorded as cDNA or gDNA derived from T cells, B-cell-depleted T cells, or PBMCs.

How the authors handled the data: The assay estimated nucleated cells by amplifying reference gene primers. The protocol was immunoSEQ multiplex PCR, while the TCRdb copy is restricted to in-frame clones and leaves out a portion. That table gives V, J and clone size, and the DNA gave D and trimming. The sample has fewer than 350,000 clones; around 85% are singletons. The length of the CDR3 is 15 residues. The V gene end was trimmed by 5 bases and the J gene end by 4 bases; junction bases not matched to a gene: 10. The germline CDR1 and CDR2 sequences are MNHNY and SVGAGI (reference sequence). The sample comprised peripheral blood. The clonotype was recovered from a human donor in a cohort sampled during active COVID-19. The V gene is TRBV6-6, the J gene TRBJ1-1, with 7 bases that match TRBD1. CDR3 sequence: CASSPRQGLGTEAFF. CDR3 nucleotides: TGTGCCAGCAGTCCGCGACAGGGCCTCGGCACTGAAGCTTTCTTT.